Below are 22 T cell receptor beta chains sequenced from a single sample in a study of persistence of HIV-infected CD4 T cells. Sequencing used immunoSEQ version 4 in survey mode. Data came from immunoSEQ multiplex PCR; TCRdb stores just in-frame clones and leaves some out. The data contain some 49,000 clones, 75% to 90% of them singletons. Cells were stimulated nonspecifically with anti-CD3/anti-CD28 magnetic beads. Responding CD4+ T cells were sorted by upregulation of both CD40 ligand and CD69. These TCRs are of unknown antigen specificity. Sequenced here: CD4+ T cells sorted from PBMCs after roughly 17-hour stimulation, sampled from a patient who received antiretroviral therapy. The receptors were gathered from an adult woman with HIV who was CMV-seropositive.

The chain combines TRBV11-3 with TRBJ2-1; 12 nucleotides agree with TRBD2. V gave up 8 bases and J gave up 10 bases; unmatched junction bases: 6. The CDR3 is 13 residues long. Germline V gene data show CDR1 as SGHNT and CDR2 as YENEEA. CDR3 nucleotides: TGTGCCAGCGCTAGCGGGGGGGCATGGGAGCAGTTCTTC. This codes for CASASGGAWEQFF.

The chain has TRBV7-2 and TRBJ1-2, with a possible D match to TRBD1 (5 bases). CDR3 size: 16 residues. Trimming removed 7 bases at V and 6 bases at J, with 24 bases between. The germline CDR1 and CDR2 sequences are SGHTA and FQGNSA. The CDR3 region is CASTPGPTPQSDGYTF. CDR3 coding DNA: TGTGCCAGCACCCCAGGGCCCACCCCTCAGTCTGATGGCTACACCTTC.

The sample holds one count of this clone. The gene calls are TRBV6-1 and TRBJ1-2; D may be TRBD1 (5 bases). The CDR3 totals 17 residues. The germline V gene encodes CDR1 MNHNS and CDR2 SASEGT. Deletions cut 3 bases from V and 2 bases from J, with 19 bases between. The CDR3: CASSDSVDGQQNYGYTF. The DNA for the CDR3 is TGTGCCAGCAGTGATTCAGTGGACGGACAACAGAACTATGGCTACACCTTC.

The chain joins TRBV27 to TRBJ1-1; D is unclear. Germline assignment: CDR1 MNHEY and CDR2 SMNVEV (reference sequence). Trimming left V 1 base short and J 4 bases short, with 10 bases between. The CDR3 runs 14 residues. In DNA, the CDR3 is TGTGCCAGCAGTTTATTGTGGGGAGGCACTGAAGCTTTCTTT. This encodes CASSLLWGGTEAFF.

As DNA, the CDR3 is TGTGCCAGCAGAGGAGGGGTCCGCACCGGGGAGCTGTTTTTT. This encodes CASRGGVRTGELFF. V is TRBV25-1 and J is TRBJ2-2; TRBD2 is a possible D gene (6 bases). The CDR3 totals 14 residues. The V end lost 6 bases, the J end lost 4 bases, and 12 bases lay between the germline ends. Germline V lookup: CDR1 MGHDK, CDR2 SYGVNS.

This chain uses TRBV21-1 with TRBJ1-1. TRBV21-1 is deemed a pseudogene. The CDR3 length is 17 residues. DNA of the CDR3: TGTGCCAGCAGCAAAGGCGGCAGTCTAAATTCGAACACTGAAGCTTTCTTT. Translated, it gives CASSKGGSLNSNTEAFF.

This clone occurred once. The rearrangement links TRBV19 to TRBJ1-5, with a possible D match to TRBD1 (6 bases). This CDR3 is built from 16 residues. Germline V gene data show CDR1 as LNHDA and CDR2 as SQIVND (reference sequence). V lost 9 bases, J lost 0 bases, and 18 bases lay in between. The DNA of the CDR3 is TGTGCCAGCAGAGGGGGTGGTAGGGATAGCAATCAGCCCCAGCATTTT. This encodes CASRGGGRDSNQPQHF. Drawing the rest from reference TRBV19 and TRBJ1-5, the complete variable domain is DGGITQSPKYLFRKEGQNVTLSCEQNLNHDAMYWYRQDPGQGLRLIYYSQIVNDFQKGDIAEGYSVSREKKESFPLTVTSAQKNPTAFYLCASRGGGRDSNQPQHFGDGTRLSIL.

The rearrangement joins TRBV6-5 to TRBJ1-1; 8 bases agree with TRBD1. The V segment lost 5 bases and the J segment 4 bases; nucleotides outside the gene matches: 9. Germline V gene sequence: CDR1 MNHEY, CDR2 SVGAGI. This CDR3 comprises 15 residues. The DNA of the CDR3 is TGTGCCAGCAGTCCTTCACAGGGGGGGGGCACTGAAGCTTTCTTT. The encoded protein is CASSPSQGGGTEAFF.

This clone was recorded once. V and J are TRBV21-1 and TRBJ1-3. TRBV21-1 is termed a pseudogene. The CDR3 runs 16 residues. The CDR3 sequence: CASSTGDLSSGNTIYF. In DNA form, the CDR3 reads TGTGCCAGCAGCACCGGAGATCTAAGCTCTGGAAACACCATATATTTT.

This sequence joins TRBV12-3 or TRBV12-4 and TRBJ1-2; D unresolved. The CDR3 is 12 residues long. V was cut by 3 bases and J by 4 bases, with 6 bases left in between. CDR3 nucleotide sequence: TGTGCCAGCAGTTTGTACGCCTATGGCTACACCTTC. Protein sequence: CASSLYAYGYTF.

The chain carries TRBV18 and TRBJ1-2; a possible D gene is TRBD1 (5 bases). The CDR3 totals 15 residues. V was cut by 3 bases and J by 3 bases, with 14 bases left in between. Looked up from germline, CDR1 is KGHSH and CDR2 is LQKENI. CDR3 coding DNA: TGTGCCAGCTCACCGAGGGAGGGGTCGGACTATGGCTACACCTTC. Residues: CASSPREGSDYGYTF.

This chain links TRBV4-1 with TRBJ2-6, with D unresolved. V dropped 0 bases and J dropped 2 bases, with 5 bases sitting between them. CDR1 and CDR2 (germline): MGHRA, YSYEKL. The length of the CDR3 is 15 residues. The CDR3 loop reads CASSQEGPGANVLTF. The CDR3 DNA reads as TGCGCCAGCAGCCAAGAGGGTCCTGGGGCCAACGTCCTGACTTTC.

The rearrangement links TRBV6-5 to TRBJ2-3, with D perhaps assigned TRBD1 or TRBD2 (5 bases each). From germline, CDR1 is MNHEY and CDR2 SVGAGI. CDR3 length equals 13 residues. V shed 4 bases and J shed 6 bases, with 11 bases lying between them. This chain's CDR3 is CASSFSREDTQYF. The DNA for the CDR3 is TGTGCCAGCAGTTTCTCCAGGGAGGATACGCAGTATTTT.

The chain joins TRBV24-1 to TRBJ2-3; possibly TRBD1 for D (5 bases). The CDR3 loop spans 14 amino acids. CDR1 and CDR2 (germline): KGHDR, SFDVKD. V was pared by 3 bases and J by 4 bases, with 10 bases between. CDR3 in amino acids: CATSDGAGPDTQYF. CDR3 in DNA: TGTGCCACCAGTGATGGGGCAGGTCCAGATACGCAGTATTTT.

This clone has only a few counts. The J gene is TRBJ2-1, the V gene TRBV5-1; D gene uncertain. Trimming removed 0 bases at V and 5 bases at J, with 6 bases between. The CDR3 consists of 13 residues. The germline V gene has CDR1 SGHRS and CDR2 YFSETQ. The CDR3, as DNA: TGCGCCAGCAGCTTGGCCGCCAACAATGAGCAGTTCTTC. Protein sequence: CASSLAANNEQFF.

The chain recombines TRBV18 with TRBJ2-1, with D unclear. The CDR3 consists of 12 residues. Trimming shortened V by 3 bases and J by 9 bases, and 9 bases separated the two germline ends. Germline loops: CDR1 KGHSH, CDR2 LQKENI. The CDR3 is CASSPTFTEQFF. The CDR3 DNA reads TGTGCCAGCTCACCCACCTTTACTGAGCAGTTCTTC. The full variable domain, rest sourced from reference TRBV18 and TRBJ2-1, is NAGVMQNPRHLVRRRGQEARLRCSPMKGHSHVYWYRQLPEEGLKFMVYLQKENIIDESGMPKERFSAEFPKEGPSILRIQQVVRGDSAAYFCASSPTFTEQFFGPGTRLTVL.

The rearrangement uses TRBV6-5 and TRBJ2-7; D may match TRBD1 or TRBD2 (5 bases each). Germline loops: CDR1 MNHEY, CDR2 SVGAGI. The CDR3 extends over 14 amino acids. V dropped 5 bases and J dropped 2 bases, with 13 bases sitting between them. CDR3 coding DNA: TGTGCCAGCAGTCACGGGACGGGAACCTACGAGCAGTACTTC. As protein: CASSHGTGTYEQYF.

This clone was observed a single time. This chain joins TRBV2 and TRBJ2-7; 10 bases are shared with TRBD1. The CDR3 consists of 15 residues. Germline trimming cut 1 base from V and 6 bases from J; bases unmatched to any gene: 6. CDR1 is SNHLY, CDR2 FYNNEI, per germline. The CDR3, as DNA: TGTGCCAGCAGTGAAGGGGTGACAGGGGGCTTCGAGCAGTACTTC. Its translation: CASSEGVTGGFEQYF.

The chain is built from TRBV7-3 and TRBJ2-1; 10 nucleotides match TRBD2. Germline CDR1 and CDR2: SGHTA and FQGTGA. The CDR3 is 15 residues long. The V segment lost 4 bases and the J segment 4 bases; nucleotides outside the gene matches: 4. CDR3 DNA sequence: TGTGCCAGCAGCTCTACTAGCGGGGTATACAATGAGCAGTTCTTC. It codes for CASSSTSGVYNEQFF.

This sequence joins TRBV18 and TRBJ2-2; the D is unclear. CDR3 length equals 14 residues. Per the germline V gene, CDR1 is KGHSH and CDR2 is LQKENI. The V and J ends lost 5 bases and 1 base respectively, with 8 bases between them. This CDR3 reads CASSKELNTGELFF. Here the CDR3 DNA reads TGTGCCAGCTCAAAGGAACTGAACACCGGGGAGCTGTTTTTT.

In DNA form, the CDR3 reads TGTGCCAGCAGCCTCGACAGGGTGAACACTGAAGCTTTCTTT. Protein: CASSLDRVNTEAFF. The chain is built from TRBV2 and TRBJ1-1, with 7 nucleotides matching TRBD1. CDR3 size: 14 residues. CDR1 is SNHLY and CDR2 is FYNNEI in the germline V gene. J was trimmed by 0 bases and V by 6 bases; bases with no gene match: 4. Combining the CDR3 with reference TRBV2 and TRBJ1-1 gives the whole variable domain EPEVTQTPSHQVTQMGQEVILRCVPISNHLYFYWYRQILGQKVEFLVSFYNNEISEKSEIFDDQFSVERPDGSNFTLKIRSTKLEDSAMYFCASSLDRVNTEAFFGQGTRLTVV.

V usage is TRBV7-3 and J usage is TRBJ2-3; D could derive from TRBD1 or TRBD2 (5 bases each). The CDR3 covers 14 residues. V dropped 1 base and J dropped 2 bases, with 7 bases sitting between them. Per the germline V gene, CDR1 is SGHTA and CDR2 is FQGTGA. The CDR3 loop reads CASSLMGVTDTQYF. The CDR3 DNA reads TGTGCCAGCAGCTTAATGGGGGTCACAGATACGCAGTATTTT.